The 4 T cell receptor beta chains listed next were all sequenced from one sample in a study of PD-1 blockade in classical Hodgkin lymphoma. In every patient, relapse followed autologous stem cell transplantation, while exposure to brentuximab vedotin differed. Clones were sequenced by immunoSEQ multiplex PCR, and TCRdb holds only the in-frame ones, with some missing. The data contain 50,000 to 75,000 clones, approximately 90% of them singletons. The input for sequencing was peripheral blood mononuclear cells (PBMCs), taken before the second cycle of nivolumab. The receptors here all came from a human donor with classical Hodgkin lymphoma.

This chain joins TRBV2 and TRBJ1-2; 7 bases align to TRBD1. Germline V gene data show CDR1 as SNHLY and CDR2 as FYNNEI. V trimming: 8 bases; J trimming: 3 bases; junction bases outside the gene matches: 6. This CDR3 has 13 residues. Here the CDR3 reads CASCVQGDYGYTF. The CDR3 DNA sequence: TGTGCCAGCTGTGTCCAGGGGGACTATGGCTACACCTTC.

This sequence joins TRBV6-6 and TRBJ2-5; perhaps D is TRBD1 or TRBD2 (5 bases each). Germline assignment: CDR1 MNHNY and CDR2 SVGAGI (reference sequence). V was shortened by 10 bases and J by 3 bases, with 15 bases between the two germline ends. The CDR3 is made up of 13 amino acids. CDR3 bases: TGTGCCACCTTCTGGGGGTACGAAGAGACCCAGTACTTC. Its protein product is CATFWGYEETQYF.

With regard to this clone: No DNA is shown, since the ends of the CDR3 on it are uncertain; the CDR3 is the one TCRdb lists. The chain has TRBV5-1 and TRBJ1-1. Per the germline V gene, CDR1 is SGHRS and CDR2 is YFSETQ. Ends included, the CDR3 has 14 residues. The chain's CDR3 is CASSFGAGTSPPFF.

The chain combines TRBV5-1 with TRBJ2-2; the D gene is possibly TRBD2 (6 bases). The CDR3 totals 15 residues. Trimming took 2 bases from V and 7 from J, leaving 15 bases between them. From germline, CDR1 is SGHRS and CDR2 YFSETQ. The CDR3 bases are TGCGCCAGCAGCTTTTTCGAGGTCGGGGGCGGGGAGCTGTTTTTT. Translated, it gives CASSFFEVGGGELFF.